What follows are 12 T cell receptor beta chains derived from one specimen sequenced in a study of blood T cells in healthy people across ages. For the second PCR, which ran for roughly 6 to 11 cycles, a sample-barcoded 5' primer and a J-beta primer mix were used. One entry per CDR3 protein results from TCRdb running MiXCR on the 5' RACE reads. The sample lists some 1.7 million distinct CDR3 sequences; about 28% were seen once. Input material: blood. These receptors were obtained from a woman in her twenties or thirties in good health.

The rearrangement joins TRBV7-9 to TRBJ1-5; unclear D gene. The CDR3 sequence is 16 residues long. Germline CDR1 is SEHNR and CDR2 is FQNEAQ (reference sequence). V was cut by 1 base and J by 1 base, with 11 bases left in between. CDR3 DNA: TGTGCCAGCAGCTTAGTCCGCAGAGGCAGCAATCAGCCCCAGCATTTT. Its protein is CASSLVRRGSNQPQHF.

About this clonotype itself: The junction departs from germline at one end; a sequencing error may be responsible. The V gene is TRBV29-1, the J gene TRBJ2-7, with D tentatively TRBD1 or TRBD2 (5 bases each). Germline values: CDR1 SQVTM, CDR2 ANQGSEA. The CDR3 runs 14 residues. CDR3 loop: CSVALPGTAYGQYF. The CDR3, as DNA: TGCAGCGTTGCCCTACCCGGGACCGCCTACGGGCAGTACTTC.

Regarding this clonotype: The junction departs from germline at one end; a sequencing error may be responsible. DNA for the CDR3: TGTGCCAGCAGTCCTCTACAGAGACAGGGGGCTCGTTACGGGCAGTACTTC. This translates into CASSPLQRQGARYGQYF. This sequence joins TRBV6-1 and TRBJ2-7, with 10 bases aligning to TRBD1. Germline CDR1 MNHNS, CDR2 SASEGT. The CDR3 has 17 residues.

To note about this clonotype: This may be a read error, as it is one base from a much larger clone. The gene calls are TRBV9 and TRBJ2-1, with D possibly TRBD2 on 6 matching bases. Looked up from germline, CDR1 is SGDLS and CDR2 is YYNGEE. This CDR3 contains 14 residues. Between the trimmed V and J ends, which lost 0 bases and 4 bases, there was a span of 8 bases. The CDR3 spells CASSVAGVYNEQFF. The CDR3 coding sequence is TGTGCCAGCAGCGTAGCGGGAGTTTACAATGAGCAGTTCTTC.

The V call is TRBV15, the J call TRBJ2-1; D is uncertain. Germline-derived CDR1 and CDR2 are LNHNV and YYDKDF (reference sequence). CDR3 size: 16 residues. The V end was cut by 0 bases, the J end by 0 bases, with 9 bases between. The CDR3 reads CATSRELRSSYNEQFF. In DNA, the CDR3 is TGTGCCACCAGCAGAGAATTGAGAAGCTCCTACAATGAGCAGTTCTTC.

V gene TRBV20-1 combines with J gene TRBJ2-3, with D perhaps TRBD2 (6 bases). The V and J ends lost 0 bases and 6 bases respectively, with 22 bases between them. CDR1 DFQATT and CDR2 SNEGSKA come from the germline V gene (reference sequence). This CDR3 region has 17 residues. This CDR3 is CSARDPRRTNKGDTQYF. CDR3 in DNA: TGCAGTGCTAGAGATCCTAGAAGGACTAATAAGGGGGATACGCAGTATTTT.

In this sample, this clonotype turned up a few times. The junction does not match germline at one end; this may be a read error. CDR3 residues: CASSSYGTSGSCEQYF. The CDR3 DNA is TGTGCCAGCAGTTCGTATGGGACTAGCGGTTCCTGCGAGCAGTACTTC. The rearrangement uses TRBV12-3 or TRBV12-4 and TRBJ2-7; TRBD2 matches 11 bases. The length of the CDR3 is 16 residues.

This chain joins TRBV18 and TRBJ1-1; a possible D gene is TRBD1 (5 bases). Trimming took 5 bases from V and 3 from J, leaving 10 bases between them. The CDR3 contains 13 residues. In germline, CDR1 is KGHSH, CDR2 LQKENI. This CDR3 is CASSGGVYTEAFF. DNA for the CDR3: TGTGCCAGCTCAGGGGGGGTTTACACTGAAGCTTTCTTT.

The V and J genes are TRBV10-2 and TRBJ1-2; no clear D. Deletions cut 6 bases from V and 5 bases from J, with 13 bases between. The CDR3 covers 13 residues. Germline values: CDR1 WSHSY, CDR2 SAAADI. CDR3 protein: CASRVSEAYGYTF. The CDR3 bases are TGCGCCAGCAGGGTCTCCGAGGCGTATGGCTACACCTTC.

Turning to this clonotype: Mismatch with germline at one junction end may stem from a read error. This chain links TRBV24-1 with TRBJ2-1, with 9 bases lining up with TRBD1. The CDR3 is 14 residues long. CDR1 and CDR2 from the germline V gene are KGHDR and SFDVKD. DNA for the CDR3: TGTGCCACCAGTCCGGGACAGGGTGTAAGTGAGCGGTTCTTC. Its protein is CATSPGQGVSERFF.

The sample holds many counts of this clonotype. The chain joins TRBV29-1 to TRBJ2-1, with 11 nucleotides matching TRBD2. This CDR3 contains 14 residues. With 7 bases clipped from V and 9 bases from J, the junction kept 11 bases outside the gene matches. Looked up from germline, CDR1 is SQVTM and CDR2 is ANQGSEA. CDR3 loop: CSAGSGTSGLEQFF. CDR3 in DNA: TGCAGCGCCGGATCCGGGACTAGCGGCCTTGAGCAGTTCTTC.

A few counts support this clonotype. The J gene is TRBJ2-3, the V gene TRBV7-9; TRBD2 aligns across 8 bases. Germline lookup yields CDR1 SEHNR and CDR2 FQNEAQ (reference sequence). V gave up 2 bases and J gave up 6 bases; unmatched junction bases: 4. CDR3 length: 14 amino acids. CDR3 loop: CASSLRGGSDTQYF. CDR3 DNA: TGTGCCAGCAGCTTACGCGGGGGGAGCGATACGCAGTATTTT.